The clone carrying this T cell receptor (beta chain) was recorded many times. The data are from a study of regulatory T cells in long-lasting Graves disease. Arm-PCR of CDR3 regions and iRepertoire HTBI primers were used to build TCR beta libraries. TCRdb redid the calling of the multiplex PCR reads with MiXCR, one entry per CDR3 protein. Counted here are hundreds of thousands of distinct CDR3 sequences, about a fifth occurring once; the ten biggest clones make up about 7.8%. Time point denoted: persistent/refractory GD, antithyroid drugs over 5 years with positive TRAb. PBMC-derived RNA was used for the TCR library. This receptor was taken from a female donor with Graves disease. Sequenced material: peripheral blood mononuclear cells (PBMCs), taken when the disease was refractory, from a patient treated with antithyroid drugs.

The CDR3 bases are TGTGCCAGCCGGAGTGGTCTGAACACTGAAGCTTTCTTT. Its translation is CASRSGLNTEAFF. This sequence joins TRBV28 and TRBJ1-1; D ambiguous. The length of the CDR3 is 13 residues. Trimming stripped 8 bases from V and 0 bases from J, with 10 bases between. The germline V gene encodes CDR1 MDHEN and CDR2 SYDVKM.